A single sample gave rise to the 5 T cell receptor beta chains below, sequenced in a study of response to subunit inactivated influenza vaccine. A single record per CDR3 protein comes from TCRdb applying MiXCR to the RT-PCR reads. This table has about 610,000 distinct CDR3 sequences, roughly 15% appearing once. Specimen: PBMCs from blood, collected approximately 13 days after vaccination. All receptors come from a man aged 50 to 60 who received an inactivated influenza vaccine.

This clonotype has more than one count but fewer than ten. This sequence joins TRBV24-1 and TRBJ2-3, with 13 nucleotides matching TRBD2. This CDR3 comprises 18 residues. CDR1 is KGHDR, CDR2 SFDVKD, per germline. After removal of 1 base from V and 3 bases from J, the junction contained 6 bases not matched to a gene. The CDR3 reads CATSDFRTSGSGTDTQYF. The CDR3 DNA follows: TGTGCCACCAGTGATTTTCGGACTAGCGGGAGTGGAACAGATACGCAGTATTTT.

This clonotype was seen repeatedly, ten times or more. CDR3 residues: CASSFIGLAATDTQYF. CDR3 nucleotide sequence: TGTGCCAGCAGCTTTATCGGACTAGCGGCGACAGATACGCAGTATTTT. The V call is TRBV7-9, the J call TRBJ2-3, with 10 positions matching TRBD2. V lost 3 bases and J lost 3; bases outside the gene matches: 6. Looked up from germline, CDR1 is SEHNR and CDR2 is FQNEAQ (reference sequence). The CDR3 is made up of 16 amino acids.

This clonotype appeared a few times. The chain links TRBV2 to TRBJ1-6, with D possibly matching TRBD1 (5 bases). The germline V gene encodes CDR1 SNHLY and CDR2 FYNNEI. The CDR3 is made up of 11 amino acids. Trimming left V 7 bases short and J 9 bases short, with 7 bases between. The chain's CDR3 is CASTQGSPLHF. The DNA for the CDR3 is TGTGCCAGCACCCAGGGTTCACCCCTCCACTTT.

There are a few counts of this clonotype. The chain has TRBV7-9 and TRBJ2-2; the match to TRBD1 covers 7 bases. Germline V lookup: CDR1 SEHNR, CDR2 FQNEAQ (reference sequence). V shed 5 bases, J shed 7 bases, and the junction held 4 bases outside the gene matches. The CDR3 runs to 13 residues. The CDR3 spells CASSDRVLGELFF. The CDR3 DNA follows: TGTGCCAGCAGCGACAGGGTGCTCGGGGAGCTGTTTTTT.

A few counts support this clonotype. The chain joins TRBV10-3 to TRBJ2-1; 9 bases are shared with TRBD1. Germline loops: CDR1 ENHRY, CDR2 SYGVKD. After removal of 0 bases from V and 5 bases from J, the junction contained 8 bases not matched to a gene. This CDR3 spans 17 amino acids. CDR3 nucleotide sequence: TGTGCCATCAGTGAGTCGGTTGGGACAGGGAAAAACAATGAGCAGTTCTTC. This gives the protein CAISESVGTGKNNEQFF.